This T cell receptor (beta chain) was retrieved from a study of technical replicates of blood from a handful of donors. Data came from immunoSEQ multiplex PCR; TCRdb stores just in-frame clones and leaves some out. The sample shows 40,000 to 60,000 clones, about 94% of them seen only once. The length of the CDR3 is 13 residues. Trimming removed 4 bases at V and 6 bases at J, with 15 bases between. The germline gives CDR1 GTSNPN, CDR2 SVGIG (reference sequence). Sequenced material: PBMCs. The TCR originated in a human donor in good health. Some clones in this sample may be carry-over from other donors' samples. The chain combines TRBV30 with TRBJ1-2; possibly TRBD1 for D (6 bases). In DNA form, the CDR3 reads TGTGCCTGGATGCGGGGGGCGCGTAATGGCTACACCTTC. It translates to CAWMRGARNGYTF. Drawing the rest from reference TRBV30 and TRBJ1-2, the complete variable domain is SQTIHQWPATLVQPVGSPLSLECTVEGTSNPNLYWYRQAAGRGLQLLFYSVGIGQISSEVPQNLSASRPQDRQFILSSKKLLLSDSGFYLCAWMRGARNGYTFGSGTRLTVV.